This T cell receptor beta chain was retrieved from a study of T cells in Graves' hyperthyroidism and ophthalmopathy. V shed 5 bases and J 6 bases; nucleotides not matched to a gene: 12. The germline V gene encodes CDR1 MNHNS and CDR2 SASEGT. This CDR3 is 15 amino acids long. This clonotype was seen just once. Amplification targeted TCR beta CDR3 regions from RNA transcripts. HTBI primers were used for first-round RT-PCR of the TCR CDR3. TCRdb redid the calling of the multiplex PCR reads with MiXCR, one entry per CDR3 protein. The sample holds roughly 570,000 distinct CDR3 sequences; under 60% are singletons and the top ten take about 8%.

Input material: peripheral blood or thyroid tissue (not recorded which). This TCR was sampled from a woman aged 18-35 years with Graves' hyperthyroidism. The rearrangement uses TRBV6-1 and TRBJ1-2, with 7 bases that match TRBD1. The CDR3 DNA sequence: TGTGCCAGCAGTCCTATGACAGGGTCCCCCAATGGCTACACCTTC. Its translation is CASSPMTGSPNGYTF.